The 32 T cell receptor beta chains presented below share a single source sample, sequenced in a study of cytomegalovirus exposure and HLA in healthy donors (TCRdb year 2017). The protocol used for the library was the immunoSEQ multiplex PCR assay. A mixture of 60 forward primers for TCR Vbeta segments and 13 reverse primers for TCR Jbeta segments was used in the multiplex PCR. The clones in this table, taken by TCRdb from immuneACCESS, are in-frame only. Not every clone is retained; where verified, under half of the shortfall comes from an unresolved V gene, and the cause of the rest is unknown. The sample yields around 170,000 clones; around three quarters were counted once. The ten largest make up 4.5% to 6% of the sample. The sample taken for sequencing was PBMCs. The receptors were sampled from a man in his forties or fifties in good health and CMV-seronegative.

J is TRBJ1-5 and V is TRBV25-1; TRBD1 aligns across 10 bases. Unmatched junction bases numbered 6, after V lost 9 bases and J lost 7 bases. Germline CDR1 is MGHDK and CDR2 is SYGVNS. This CDR3 is built from 13 residues. For the CDR3, the DNA is TGTGCCAGTCGGGGGACAGGGGAACAGCCCCAGCATTTT. Protein: CASRGTGEQPQHF.

The chain links TRBV27 to TRBJ2-7; TRBD2 agrees at 14 bases. CDR1 is MNHEY, CDR2 SMNVEV, per germline (reference sequence). The V and J ends lost 0 bases and 12 bases, in that order; junction bases with no gene match: 10. This CDR3 is built from 16 residues. For the CDR3, the DNA is TGTGCCAGCAGTTTATCCCCCGGACTAGCGGGAGGTCGGTGGTACTTC. It encodes CASSLSPGLAGGRWYF.

The rearrangement joins TRBV14 to TRBJ2-3; D unresolved. The germline V gene encodes CDR1 SGHDN and CDR2 FVKESK. The CDR3 sequence is 13 residues long. Trimming cost V 1 base and J 4 bases, with 6 bases left between them. DNA of the CDR3: TGTGCCAGCAGCCAAGTTGGCCCAGATACGCAGTATTTT. It codes for CASSQVGPDTQYF.

This clone came up once. The gene calls are TRBV27 and TRBJ1-1, with TRBD1 matching over 8 bases. Germline-derived CDR1 and CDR2 are MNHEY and SMNVEV (reference sequence). With V trimmed by 5 bases and J by 6 bases, 5 bases remained unmatched. The CDR3 length is 13 residues. The CDR3 is CASSRPGQAEAFF. The CDR3 DNA reads as TGTGCCAGCAGTCGTCCGGGACAGGCTGAAGCTTTCTTT.

Written as DNA, the CDR3 is TGTGCCAGCAGCCGACAGGATAACTATGGCTACACCTTC. Translating gives CASSRQDNYGYTF. The chain couples TRBV7-9 to TRBJ1-2; D might be TRBD1 (6 bases). V was pared by 5 bases and J by 1 base, with 8 bases between. The germline V gene encodes CDR1 SEHNR and CDR2 FQNEAQ (reference sequence). CDR3 length: 13 residues. Supplemented by reference TRBV7-9 and TRBJ1-2, the full variable domain reads DTGVSQNPRHKITKRGQNVTFRCDPISEHNRLYWYRQTLGQGPEFLTYFQNEAQLEKSRLLSDRFSAERPKGSFSTLEIQRTEQGDSAMYLCASSRQDNYGYTFGSGTRLTVV.

This chain joins TRBV9 and TRBJ2-7; TRBD2 might be the D (6 bases). Trimming removed 4 bases from V and 3 bases from J, with 17 bases in between. CDR3 size: 15 residues. CDR1 SGDLS and CDR2 YYNGEE come from the germline V gene. The CDR3 DNA sequence: TGTGCCAGCAGCCTCGACCAGCGGGCGTACTACGAGCAGTACTTC. Amino acids: CASSLDQRAYYEQYF.

DNA of the CDR3: TGCGCCAGCAGCTATGATACAGGGTCACGGGAGACCCAGTACTTC. Translating it yields CASSYDTGSRETQYF. This rearrangement joins TRBV5-1 to TRBJ2-5; tentatively, D is TRBD1 (6 bases). V gave up 3 bases and J gave up 5 bases, with 17 bases separating them. CDR1 is SGHRS, CDR2 YFSETQ, per germline. CDR3 length: 15 residues.

The chain joins TRBV19 to TRBJ2-1, with D possibly TRBD1 on 5 matching bases. V was shortened by 10 bases and J by 0 bases, with 16 bases between the two germline ends. Germline-derived CDR1 and CDR2 are LNHDA and SQIVND (reference sequence). This CDR3 comprises 15 residues. The CDR3 is CATRADENSYNEQFF. CDR3 coding DNA: TGTGCCACCAGGGCGGACGAAAACTCCTACAATGAGCAGTTCTTC.

This chain connects TRBV6-5 to TRBJ1-1; a weak D match, TRBD1 (6 bases). Germline V gene lookup returns CDR1 MNHEY and CDR2 SVGAGI. This CDR3 is 16 amino acids long. The V and J ends lost 3 bases and 4 bases respectively, with 18 bases between them. CDR3 sequence: CASSYRTGSSVTEAFF. The CDR3 DNA reads TGTGCCAGCAGTTATCGCACAGGGTCGTCTGTCACTGAAGCTTTCTTT.

This clone was seen a handful of times. CDR3 coding DNA: TGTGCCAGTAGTATCAAGGGGGGGGGCAATGAAGCTTTCTTT. Translation gives CASSIKGGGNEAFF. The chain carries TRBV19 and TRBJ1-1; tentative D call: TRBD1 (6 bases). This CDR3 has 14 amino acids. Trimming cost V 3 bases and J 7 bases, with 15 bases left between them. CDR1 and CDR2 from the germline V gene are LNHDA and SQIVND (reference sequence).

The rearrangement joins TRBV4-1 to TRBJ2-2; D unclear. Germline CDR1 and CDR2: MGHRA and YSYEKL. This CDR3 is 14 amino acids long. V lost 6 bases to trimming and J lost 2 bases, with 10 bases between them. The chain's CDR3 is CASSLKANTGELFF. The CDR3 DNA sequence: TGCGCCAGCAGTCTCAAAGCCAACACCGGGGAGCTGTTTTTT.

The chain combines TRBV18 with TRBJ1-2; D remains unclear. There are 13 residues in the CDR3. V lost 0 bases and J 7 bases, leaving 9 bases between the germline ends. CDR1 and CDR2 (germline): KGHSH, LQKENI. CDR3 in amino acids: CASSPPGVFGYTF. The CDR3 DNA reads TGTGCCAGCTCACCACCTGGAGTTTTTGGCTACACCTTC.

This clone was observed a single time. This chain connects TRBV19 to TRBJ2-3; maybe TRBD2 (6 bases). The CDR3 totals 15 residues. Trimming took 10 bases from V and 0 from J, leaving 17 bases between them. In germline, CDR1 is LNHDA, CDR2 SQIVND (reference sequence). The CDR3, as DNA: TGTGCCACTCCCCCGGGGGTATTTAGCACAGATACGCAGTATTTT. Translating it yields CATPPGVFSTDTQYF.

The chain combines TRBV7-8 with TRBJ2-5; D might be TRBD1 (7 bases). Germline lookup yields CDR1 SGHVS and CDR2 FQNEAQ. V lost 0 bases and J lost 5, with 16 bases in between. CDR3 length equals 16 residues. CDR3 sequence reads: CASSLAGGGVGETQYF. The CDR3 coding sequence is TGTGCCAGCAGCTTAGCCGGAGGGGGCGTGGGGGAGACCCAGTACTTC. The whole variable domain, filled in from reference TRBV7-8 and TRBJ2-5, reads GAGVSQSPRYKVAKRGQDVALRCDPISGHVSLFWYQQALGQGPEFLTYFQNEAQLDKSGLPSDRFFAERPEGSVSTLKIQRTQQEDSAVYLCASSLAGGGVGETQYFGPGTRLLVL.

The CDR3 sequence is CASTRGGGPGAEAFF. The CDR3 DNA follows: TGTGCCAGTACCCGAGGCGGCGGCCCGGGAGCTGAAGCTTTCTTT. This chain uses TRBV19 with TRBJ1-1; no firm D call. CDR1 is LNHDA, CDR2 SQIVND, per germline (reference sequence). The CDR3 is made up of 15 amino acids. V lost 7 bases and J lost 6, with 21 bases in between.

The J gene is TRBJ2-3, the V gene TRBV6-4, with a possible D match to TRBD1 (6 bases). Per germline, CDR1 MRHNA and CDR2 SNTAGT. Trimming pared 3 bases from V and 0 bases from J, leaving 10 bases between. The CDR3 runs 15 residues. The CDR3 region is CASSEQGASTDTQYF. Written as DNA, the CDR3 is TGTGCCAGCAGTGAACAGGGCGCCAGCACAGATACGCAGTATTTT.

CDR3 residues: CASSVVGTEAYEQYF. CDR3 coding DNA: TGTGCCAGCAGCGTAGTAGGGACAGAGGCCTACGAGCAGTACTTC. V is TRBV11-1 and J is TRBJ2-7, with 7 bases aligning to TRBD1. CDR3 size: 15 residues. With V trimmed by 5 bases and J by 2 bases, 9 bases remained unmatched. Germline values: CDR1 SGHAT, CDR2 FQDESV (reference sequence).

This clone occurred a few times. The CDR3 coding sequence is TGTGCCTGGAGTCCTGACAGGGCTTCCTACGAGCAGTACTTC. The encoded protein is CAWSPDRASYEQYF. The J gene is TRBJ2-5, the V gene TRBV30; 7 nucleotides align to TRBD1. The end of the DNA is better explained by TRBJ2-7, so the J call may be wrong. CDR3 length: 14 amino acids. Germline CDR1 is GTSNPN and CDR2 is SVGIG (reference sequence).

Only a few counts were recorded for this clone. This CDR3 reads CAITVPDRGDPNTGELFF. In nucleotides, the CDR3 is TGTGCCATCACCGTACCGGACAGGGGGGACCCGAACACCGGGGAGCTGTTTTTT. The chain employs TRBV10-3 and TRBJ2-2; 10 nucleotides line up with TRBD1. Germline V gives CDR1 ENHRY, CDR2 SYGVKD. Unmatched junction bases numbered 11, after V lost 7 bases and J lost 0 bases. This CDR3 is 18 amino acids long.

The V and J genes are TRBV5-6 and TRBJ2-1; D unclear. Trimming pared 4 bases from V and 9 bases from J, leaving 20 bases between. The CDR3 length is 15 residues. In germline, CDR1 is SGHDT, CDR2 YYEEEE. The CDR3 loop reads CASSRGEISRGEQFF. CDR3 in DNA: TGTGCCAGCAGCCGTGGTGAAATATCGCGAGGTGAGCAGTTCTTC.

V gene TRBV10-2 combines with J gene TRBJ1-3; D possibly corresponds to TRBD1 (6 bases). This CDR3 region has 13 residues. V dropped 6 bases and J dropped 3 bases, with 9 bases sitting between them. The germline gives CDR1 WSHSY, CDR2 SAAADI. The CDR3 here is CASRDSRGNTIYF. As DNA, the CDR3 is TGCGCCAGCAGGGACAGCCGTGGAAACACCATATATTTT.

V usage is TRBV7-2 and J usage is TRBJ2-7, with 8 bases identical to TRBD2. Germline loops: CDR1 SGHTA, CDR2 FQGNSA. After removal of 4 bases from V and 3 bases from J, the junction contained 5 bases not matched to a gene. The CDR3 has 14 amino acids. Here the CDR3 DNA reads TGTGCCAGCAGCTCGGTAGCGGGACTCTACGAGCAGTACTTC. Translation: CASSSVAGLYEQYF.

The V call is TRBV5-1, the J call TRBJ2-6; no firm D call. CDR1 and CDR2 (germline): SGHRS, YFSETQ. V lost 0 bases and J lost 0, with 4 bases in between. The CDR3 spans 15 residues. CDR3: CASSLDSSGANVLTF. CDR3 nucleotides: TGCGCCAGCAGCTTGGACAGCTCTGGGGCCAACGTCCTGACTTTC.

This clone was counted between two and nine times. The J gene is TRBJ2-7, the V gene TRBV6-1; the match to TRBD2 covers 7 bases. Trimming cost V 4 bases and J 6 bases; bases outside gene matches: 15. The CDR3 sequence is 16 residues long. Per germline, CDR1 MNHNS and CDR2 SASEGT. The DNA of the CDR3 is TGTGCCAGCAGTGCAAGCGGGGTAGGGTTAGATCGCGAGCAGTACTTC. This codes for CASSASGVGLDREQYF.

Only a few counts were recorded for this clone. The chain is built from TRBV7-6 and TRBJ2-5, with D possibly being TRBD2 (6 bases). This CDR3 spans 15 amino acids. V gave up 2 bases and J gave up 1 base, with 11 bases separating them. Per the germline V gene, CDR1 is SGHVS and CDR2 is FNYEAQ. CDR3 bases: TGTGCCAGCAGCTTACTCTGGGACTTCCAAGAGACCCAGTACTTC. It codes for CASSLLWDFQETQYF.

The rearrangement joins TRBV6-4 to TRBJ1-6; 7 bases agree with TRBD1. In germline, CDR1 is MRHNA, CDR2 SNTAGT. J lost 7 bases, V lost 7 bases, and 7 bases had no gene match. The CDR3 consists of 14 residues. Written as DNA, the CDR3 is TGTGCCAGCAAAAGGGACAGCGAAAATTCACCCCTCCACTTT. As protein: CASKRDSENSPLHF.

This clone was detected a few times. The chain has TRBV7-8 and TRBJ1-1; TRBD1 might be the D (5 bases). Germline loops: CDR1 SGHVS, CDR2 FQNEAQ. The CDR3 is 14 amino acids. V was trimmed by 5 bases and J by 1 base, leaving 11 bases between them. This CDR3 reads CASSPVQGNTEAFF. The CDR3 nucleotides are TGTGCCAGCAGCCCGGTGCAGGGGAACACTGAAGCTTTCTTT.

This clone appeared once. This sequence joins TRBV5-4 and TRBJ2-1; 8 bases fit TRBD1. The CDR3 totals 13 residues. V lost 2 bases and J lost 6; bases outside the gene matches: 1. The germline gives CDR1 SGHNT, CDR2 YYREEE (reference sequence). The CDR3 reads CASSLGTGNEQFF. The CDR3 DNA follows: TGTGCCAGCAGCTTAGGGACAGGCAATGAGCAGTTCTTC.

About this clone itself: Additional DNA sequences in this sample encode the identical CDR3. The CDR3 loop reads CASSVGGQNYGYTF. The DNA of the CDR3 is TGTGCCAGCAGCGTAGGGGGACAGAACTATGGCTACACCTTC. This sequence joins TRBV9 and TRBJ1-2, with 7 bases fitting TRBD1. Germline CDR1 reads SGDLS; CDR2 reads YYNGEE. The V and J ends lost 0 bases and 2 bases, in that order; junction bases with no gene match: 1. There are 14 residues in the CDR3.

The chain joins TRBV18 to TRBJ2-7, with 10 bases that match TRBD1. This CDR3 has 15 amino acids. From germline, CDR1 is KGHSH and CDR2 LQKENI. The V and J ends lost 8 bases and 3 bases, in that order; junction bases with no gene match: 10. The chain's CDR3 is CASTTGTGAVYEQYF. The CDR3 bases are TGTGCCAGCACCACGGGGACAGGGGCCGTCTACGAGCAGTACTTC.

The chain couples TRBV4-1 to TRBJ2-7; D remains unclear. Germline assignment: CDR1 MGHRA and CDR2 YSYEKL. Trimming took 2 bases from V and 3 from J, leaving 8 bases between them. The CDR3 contains 13 residues. The CDR3 loop reads CASSQITLYEQYF. The CDR3 DNA reads TGCGCCAGCAGCCAAATCACTCTCTACGAGCAGTACTTC.

This chain links TRBV5-1 with TRBJ2-4, with 11 bases that match TRBD2. CDR3 size: 15 residues. The germline gives CDR1 SGHRS, CDR2 YFSETQ. V lost 5 bases, J lost 7 bases, and 8 bases stayed unmatched. DNA for the CDR3: TGCGCCAGCAGTTACCTCGGACTAGCGGGCAACATTCAGTACTTC. Amino acids: CASSYLGLAGNIQYF.